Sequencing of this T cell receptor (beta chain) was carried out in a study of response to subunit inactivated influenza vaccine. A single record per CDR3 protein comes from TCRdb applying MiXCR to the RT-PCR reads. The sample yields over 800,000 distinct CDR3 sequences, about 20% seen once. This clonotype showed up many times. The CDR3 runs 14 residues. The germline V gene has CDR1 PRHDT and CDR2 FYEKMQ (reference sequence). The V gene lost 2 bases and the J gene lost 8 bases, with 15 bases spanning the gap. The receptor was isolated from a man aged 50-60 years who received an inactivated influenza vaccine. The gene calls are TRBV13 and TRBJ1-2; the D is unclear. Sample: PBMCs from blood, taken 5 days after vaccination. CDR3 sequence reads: CASSLWSDSPGYTF. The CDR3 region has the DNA TGTGCCAGCAGCTTATGGTCGGACTCTCCCGGCTACACCTTC.